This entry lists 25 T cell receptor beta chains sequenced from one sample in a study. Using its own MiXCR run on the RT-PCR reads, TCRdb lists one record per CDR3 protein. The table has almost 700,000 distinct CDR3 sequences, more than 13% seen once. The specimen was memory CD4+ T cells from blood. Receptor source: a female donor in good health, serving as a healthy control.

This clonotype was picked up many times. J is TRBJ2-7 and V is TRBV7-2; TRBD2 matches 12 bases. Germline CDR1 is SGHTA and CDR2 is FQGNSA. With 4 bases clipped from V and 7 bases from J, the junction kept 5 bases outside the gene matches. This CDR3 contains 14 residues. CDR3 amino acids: CASSYPGLAGEQYF. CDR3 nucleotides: TGTGCCAGCAGCTACCCCGGACTAGCGGGAGAGCAGTACTTC. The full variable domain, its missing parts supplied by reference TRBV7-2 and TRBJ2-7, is GAGVSQSPSNKVTEKGKDVELRCDPISGHTALYWYRQSLGQGLEFLIYFQGNSAPDKSGLPSDRFSAERTGGSVSTLTIQRTQQEDSAVYLCASSYPGLAGEQYFGPGTRLTVT.

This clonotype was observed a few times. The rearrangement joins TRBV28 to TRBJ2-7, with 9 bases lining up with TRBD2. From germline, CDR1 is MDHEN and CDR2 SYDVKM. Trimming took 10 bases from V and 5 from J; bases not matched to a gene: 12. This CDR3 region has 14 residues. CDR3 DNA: TGTGCCACCACTCTATTTCTAGCGGGAAACGAGCAGTACTTC. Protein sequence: CATTLFLAGNEQYF.

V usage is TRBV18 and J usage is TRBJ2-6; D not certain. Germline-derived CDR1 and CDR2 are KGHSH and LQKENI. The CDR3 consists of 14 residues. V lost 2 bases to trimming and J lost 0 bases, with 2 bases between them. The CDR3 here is CASSPVSGANVLTF. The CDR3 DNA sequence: TGTGCCAGCTCACCAGTCTCTGGGGCCAACGTCCTGACTTTC. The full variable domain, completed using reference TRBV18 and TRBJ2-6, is NAGVMQNPRHLVRRRGQEARLRCSPMKGHSHVYWYRQLPEEGLKFMVYLQKENIIDESGMPKERFSAEFPKEGPSILRIQQVVRGDSAAYFCASSPVSGANVLTFGAGSRLTVL.

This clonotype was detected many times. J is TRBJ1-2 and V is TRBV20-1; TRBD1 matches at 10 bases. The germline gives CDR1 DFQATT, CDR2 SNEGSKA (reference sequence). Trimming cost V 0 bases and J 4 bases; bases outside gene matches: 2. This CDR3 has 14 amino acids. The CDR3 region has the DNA TGCAGTGCTAGAGACGGACAGGGGGTCTATGGCTACACCTTC. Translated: CSARDGQGVYGYTF.

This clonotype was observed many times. In nucleotides, the CDR3 is TGTGCCAGCACCAGGGGTTACTATGGCTACACCTTC. Translated: CASTRGYYGYTF. The V gene is TRBV28, the J gene TRBJ1-2, with a possible D match to TRBD1 (6 bases). V shed 7 bases and J shed 3 bases, with 9 bases lying between them. The germline V gene has CDR1 MDHEN and CDR2 SYDVKM. This CDR3 is 12 amino acids long.

The CDR3 DNA sequence: TGTGCCAGCAGCCCCCGCTTGGGCCAAAACATTCAGTACTTC. This codes for CASSPRLGQNIQYF. This chain uses TRBV13 with TRBJ2-4, with D uncertain. With 5 bases removed from V and 5 bases from J, the gap between germline ends came to 13 bases. Germline CDR1 and CDR2: PRHDT and FYEKMQ (reference sequence). There are 14 residues in the CDR3.

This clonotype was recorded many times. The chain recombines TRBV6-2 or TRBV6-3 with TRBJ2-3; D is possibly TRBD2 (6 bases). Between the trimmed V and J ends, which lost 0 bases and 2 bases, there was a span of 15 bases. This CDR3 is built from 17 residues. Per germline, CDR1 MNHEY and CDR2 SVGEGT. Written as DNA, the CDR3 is TGTGCCAGCAGTTACTCGGCTGTTGCGGGATACACAGATACGCAGTATTTT. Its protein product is CASSYSAVAGYTDTQYF.

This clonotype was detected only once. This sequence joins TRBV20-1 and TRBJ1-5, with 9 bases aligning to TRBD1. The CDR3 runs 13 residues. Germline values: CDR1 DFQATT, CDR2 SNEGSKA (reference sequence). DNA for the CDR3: TGCGTGGGGGGACAGGGCCCAAATCAGCCCCAGCATTTT. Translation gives CVGGQGPNQPQHF.

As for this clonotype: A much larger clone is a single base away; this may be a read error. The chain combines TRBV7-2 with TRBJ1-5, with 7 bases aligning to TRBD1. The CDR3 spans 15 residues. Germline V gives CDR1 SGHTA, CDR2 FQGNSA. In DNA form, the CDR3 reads TGTGCCAGCAGCTTCCGGACAGGCCTCAATAAGCCCCAGCATTTT. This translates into CASSFRTGLNKPQHF.

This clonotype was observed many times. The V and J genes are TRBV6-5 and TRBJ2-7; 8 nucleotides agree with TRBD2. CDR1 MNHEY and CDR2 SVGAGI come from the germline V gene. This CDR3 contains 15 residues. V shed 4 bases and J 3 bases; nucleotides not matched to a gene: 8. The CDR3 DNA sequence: TGTGCCAGCAGTTCCCGGACTAGCATCCACTACGAGCAGTACTTC. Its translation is CASSSRTSIHYEQYF.

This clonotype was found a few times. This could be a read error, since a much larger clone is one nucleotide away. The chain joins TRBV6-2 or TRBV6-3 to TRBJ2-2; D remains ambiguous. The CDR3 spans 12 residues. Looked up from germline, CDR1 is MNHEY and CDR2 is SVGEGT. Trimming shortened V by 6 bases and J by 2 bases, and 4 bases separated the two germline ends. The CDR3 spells CASRFNTGELFF. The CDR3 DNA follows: TGTGCCAGCAGATTTAACACCGGGGAGCTGTTTTTT.

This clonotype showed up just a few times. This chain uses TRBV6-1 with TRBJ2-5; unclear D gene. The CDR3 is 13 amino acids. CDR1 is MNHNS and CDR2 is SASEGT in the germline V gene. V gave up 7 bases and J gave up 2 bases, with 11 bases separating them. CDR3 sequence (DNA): TGTGCCAGCAACCCGGTGCCACAAGAGACCCAGTACTTC. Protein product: CASNPVPQETQYF.

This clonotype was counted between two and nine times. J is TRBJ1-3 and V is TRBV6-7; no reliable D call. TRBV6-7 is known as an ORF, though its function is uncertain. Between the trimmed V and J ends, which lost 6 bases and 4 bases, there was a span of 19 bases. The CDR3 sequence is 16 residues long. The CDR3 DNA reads TGTGCCAGCAGCCCCACGCCGGGTAACGGAGGAAACACCATATATTTT. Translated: CASSPTPGNGGNTIYF.

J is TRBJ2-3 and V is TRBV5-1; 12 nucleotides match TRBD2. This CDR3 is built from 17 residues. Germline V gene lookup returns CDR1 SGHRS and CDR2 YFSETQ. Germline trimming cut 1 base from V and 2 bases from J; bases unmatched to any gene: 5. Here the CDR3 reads CASSLPGTSGYTDTQYF. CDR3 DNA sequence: TGCGCCAGCAGCTTGCCGGGGACTAGCGGGTACACAGATACGCAGTATTTT.

CDR3 residues: CASRPSWSRQLTSTDTQYF. The CDR3 coding sequence is TGTGCCAGCAGACCCTCTTGGAGTAGACAGCTCACTAGCACAGATACGCAGTATTTT. This chain connects TRBV28 to TRBJ2-3, with a weak D call TRBD1 (5 bases). CDR1 is MDHEN and CDR2 is SYDVKM in the germline V gene. Between the trimmed V and J ends, which lost 6 bases and 0 bases, there was a span of 25 bases. There are 19 residues in the CDR3.

CDR3 residues: CASERDREGQPQHF. In DNA, the CDR3 is TGTGCCAGCGAACGGGACCGGGAAGGTCAGCCCCAGCATTTT. The chain joins TRBV12-3 or TRBV12-4 to TRBJ1-5, with D tentatively TRBD1 (5 bases). Trimming removed 8 bases from V and 6 bases from J, with 17 bases in between. The CDR3 consists of 14 residues.

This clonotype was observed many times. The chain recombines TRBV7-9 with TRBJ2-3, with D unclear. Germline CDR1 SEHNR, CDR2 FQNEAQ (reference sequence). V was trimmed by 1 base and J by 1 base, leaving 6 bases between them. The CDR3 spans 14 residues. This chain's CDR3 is CASSLDYRTDTQYF. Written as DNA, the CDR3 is TGTGCCAGCAGCTTAGACTACCGCACAGATACGCAGTATTTT. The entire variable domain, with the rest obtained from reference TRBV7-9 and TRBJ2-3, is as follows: DTGVSQNPRHKITKRGQNVTFRCDPISEHNRLYWYRQTLGQGPEFLTYFQNEAQLEKSRLLSDRFSAERPKGSFSTLEIQRTEQGDSAMYLCASSLDYRTDTQYFGPGTRLTVL.

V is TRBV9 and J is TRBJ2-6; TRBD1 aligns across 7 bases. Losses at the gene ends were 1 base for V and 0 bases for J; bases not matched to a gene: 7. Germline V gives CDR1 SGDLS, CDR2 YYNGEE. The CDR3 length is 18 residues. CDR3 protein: CASSVTGTVLSGANVLTF. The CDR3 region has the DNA TGTGCCAGCAGCGTAACCGGGACAGTCCTCTCTGGGGCCAACGTCCTGACTTTC.

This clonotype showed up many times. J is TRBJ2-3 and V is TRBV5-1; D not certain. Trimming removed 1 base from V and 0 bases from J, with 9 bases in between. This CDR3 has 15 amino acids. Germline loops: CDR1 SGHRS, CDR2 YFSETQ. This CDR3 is CASSLIPASTDTQYF. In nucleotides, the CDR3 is TGCGCCAGCAGCTTGATTCCAGCTAGCACAGATACGCAGTATTTT. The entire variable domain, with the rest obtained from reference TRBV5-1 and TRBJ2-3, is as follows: KAGVTQTPRYLIKTRGQQVTLSCSPISGHRSVSWYQQTPGQGLQFLFEYFSETQRNKGNFPGRFSGRQFSNSRSEMNVSTLELGDSALYLCASSLIPASTDTQYFGPGTRLTVL.

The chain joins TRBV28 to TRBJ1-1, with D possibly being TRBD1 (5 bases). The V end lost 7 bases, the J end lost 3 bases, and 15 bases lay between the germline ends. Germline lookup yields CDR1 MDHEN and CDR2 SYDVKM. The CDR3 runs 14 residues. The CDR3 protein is CASISGTSHTEAFF. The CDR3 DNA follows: TGTGCCAGCATCTCCGGGACGTCGCACACTGAAGCTTTCTTT.

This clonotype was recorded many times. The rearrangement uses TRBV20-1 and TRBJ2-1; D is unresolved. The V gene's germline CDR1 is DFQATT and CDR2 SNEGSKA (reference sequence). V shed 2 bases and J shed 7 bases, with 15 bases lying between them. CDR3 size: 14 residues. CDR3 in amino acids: CSARLTVLMNEQFF. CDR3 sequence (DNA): TGCAGTGCTAGACTCACGGTGCTAATGAATGAGCAGTTCTTC.

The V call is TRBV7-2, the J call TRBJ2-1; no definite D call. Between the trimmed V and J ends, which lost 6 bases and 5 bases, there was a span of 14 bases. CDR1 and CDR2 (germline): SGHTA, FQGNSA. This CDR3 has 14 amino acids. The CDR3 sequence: CASSFGGDNNEQFF. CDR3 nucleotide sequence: TGTGCCAGCAGTTTCGGCGGAGATAACAATGAGCAGTTCTTC. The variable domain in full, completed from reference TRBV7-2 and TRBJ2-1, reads GAGVSQSPSNKVTEKGKDVELRCDPISGHTALYWYRQSLGQGLEFLIYFQGNSAPDKSGLPSDRFSAERTGGSVSTLTIQRTQQEDSAVYLCASSFGGDNNEQFFGPGTRLTVL.

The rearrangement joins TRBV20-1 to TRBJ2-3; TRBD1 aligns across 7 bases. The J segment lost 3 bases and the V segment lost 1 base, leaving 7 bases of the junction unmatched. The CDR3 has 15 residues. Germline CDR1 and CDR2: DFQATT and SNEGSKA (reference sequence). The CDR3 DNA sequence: TGCAGTGCTAGAGGACAGGGAAGGGGAACAGATACGCAGTATTTT. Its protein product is CSARGQGRGTDTQYF.

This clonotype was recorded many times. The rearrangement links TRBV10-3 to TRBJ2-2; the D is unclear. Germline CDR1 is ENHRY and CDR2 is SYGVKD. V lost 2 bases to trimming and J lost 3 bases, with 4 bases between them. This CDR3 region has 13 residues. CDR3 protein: CAISERDTGELFF. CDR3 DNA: TGTGCCATCAGTGAGCGGGACACCGGGGAGCTGTTTTTT.

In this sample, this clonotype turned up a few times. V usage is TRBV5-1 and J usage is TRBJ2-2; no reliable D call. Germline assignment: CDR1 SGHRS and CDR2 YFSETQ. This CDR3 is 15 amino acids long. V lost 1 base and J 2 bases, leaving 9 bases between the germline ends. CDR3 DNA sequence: TGCGCCAGCAGCTTGCCTGAAGTTAACACCGGGGAGCTGTTTTTT. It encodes CASSLPEVNTGELFF. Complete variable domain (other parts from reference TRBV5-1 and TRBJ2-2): KAGVTQTPRYLIKTRGQQVTLSCSPISGHRSVSWYQQTPGQGLQFLFEYFSETQRNKGNFPGRFSGRQFSNSRSEMNVSTLELGDSALYLCASSLPEVNTGELFFGEGSRLTVL.